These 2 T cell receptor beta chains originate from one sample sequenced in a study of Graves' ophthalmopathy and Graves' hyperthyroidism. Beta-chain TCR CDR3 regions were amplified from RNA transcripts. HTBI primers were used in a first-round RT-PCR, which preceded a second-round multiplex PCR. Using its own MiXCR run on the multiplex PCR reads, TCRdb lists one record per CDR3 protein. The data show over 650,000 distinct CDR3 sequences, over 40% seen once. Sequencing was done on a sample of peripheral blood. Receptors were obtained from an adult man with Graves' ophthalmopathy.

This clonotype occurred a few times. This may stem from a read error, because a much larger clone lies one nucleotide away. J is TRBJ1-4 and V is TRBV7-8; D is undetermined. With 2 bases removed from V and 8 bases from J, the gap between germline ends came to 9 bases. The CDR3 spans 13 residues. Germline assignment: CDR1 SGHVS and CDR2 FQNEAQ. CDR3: CASSLQEAEKLFF. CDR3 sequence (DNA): TGTGCCAGCAGCTTACAGGAGGCCGAAAAACTGTTTTTT.

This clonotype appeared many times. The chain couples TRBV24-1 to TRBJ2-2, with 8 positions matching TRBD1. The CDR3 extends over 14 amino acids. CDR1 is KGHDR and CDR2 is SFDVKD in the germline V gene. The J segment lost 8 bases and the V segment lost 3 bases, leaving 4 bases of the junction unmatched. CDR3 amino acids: CATSDRQGTGELFF. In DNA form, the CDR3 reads TGTGCCACCAGTGATCGACAGGGGACGGGGGAGCTGTTTTTT.